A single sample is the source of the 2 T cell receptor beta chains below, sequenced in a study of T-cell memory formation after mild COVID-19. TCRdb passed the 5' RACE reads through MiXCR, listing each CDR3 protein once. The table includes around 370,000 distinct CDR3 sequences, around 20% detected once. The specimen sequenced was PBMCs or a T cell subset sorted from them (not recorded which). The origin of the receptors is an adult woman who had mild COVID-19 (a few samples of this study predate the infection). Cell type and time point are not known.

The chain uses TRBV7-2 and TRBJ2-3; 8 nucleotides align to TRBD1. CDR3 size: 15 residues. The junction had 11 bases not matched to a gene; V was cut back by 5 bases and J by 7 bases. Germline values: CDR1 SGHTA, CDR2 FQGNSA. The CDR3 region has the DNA TGTGCCAGCAGCCCCCGAGGGACAGGCCCCTATACGCAGTATTTT. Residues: CASSPRGTGPYTQYF. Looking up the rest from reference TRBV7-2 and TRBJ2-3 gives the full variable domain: GAGVSQSPSNKVTEKGKDVELRCDPISGHTALYWYRQSLGQGLEFLIYFQGNSAPDKSGLPSDRFSAERTGGSVSTLTIQRTQQEDSAVYLCASSPRGTGPYTQYFGPGTRLTVL.

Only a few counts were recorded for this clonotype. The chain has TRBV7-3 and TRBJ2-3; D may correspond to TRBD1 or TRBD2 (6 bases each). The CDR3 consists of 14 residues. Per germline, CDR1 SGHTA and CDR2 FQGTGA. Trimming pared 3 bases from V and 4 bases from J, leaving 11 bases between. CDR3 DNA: TGTGCCAGCAGCTTCGACGGGGGCCCAGATACGCAGTATTTT. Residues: CASSFDGGPDTQYF. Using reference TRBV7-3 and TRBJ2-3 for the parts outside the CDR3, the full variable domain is GAGVSQTPSNKVTEKGKYVELRCDPISGHTALYWYRQSLGQGPEFLIYFQGTGAADDSGLPNDRFFAVRPEGSVSTLKIQRTERGDSAVYLCASSFDGGPDTQYFGPGTRLTVL.